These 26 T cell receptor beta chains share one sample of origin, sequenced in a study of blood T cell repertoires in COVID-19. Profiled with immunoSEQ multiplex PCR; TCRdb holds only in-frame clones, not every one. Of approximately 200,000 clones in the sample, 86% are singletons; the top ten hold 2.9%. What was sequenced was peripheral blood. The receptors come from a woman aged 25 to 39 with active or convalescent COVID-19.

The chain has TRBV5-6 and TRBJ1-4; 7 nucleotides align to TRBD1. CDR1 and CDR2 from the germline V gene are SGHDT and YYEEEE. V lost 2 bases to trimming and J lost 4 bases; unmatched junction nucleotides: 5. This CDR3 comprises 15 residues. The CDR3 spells CASSFRQGYNEKLFF. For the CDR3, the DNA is TGTGCCAGCAGCTTTCGACAGGGTTATAATGAAAAACTGTTTTTT. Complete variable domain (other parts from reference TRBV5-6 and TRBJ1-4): DAGVTQSPTHLIKTRGQQVTLRCSPKSGHDTVSWYQQALGQGPQFIFQYYEEEERQRGNFPDRFSGHQFPNYSSELNVNALLLGDSALYLCASSFRQGYNEKLFFGSGTQLSVL.

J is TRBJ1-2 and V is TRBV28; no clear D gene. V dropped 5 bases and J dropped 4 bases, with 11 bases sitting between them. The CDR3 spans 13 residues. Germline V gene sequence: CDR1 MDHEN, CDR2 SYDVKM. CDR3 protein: CASSVGIPYGYTF. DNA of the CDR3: TGTGCCAGCAGTGTCGGGATCCCCTATGGCTACACCTTC.

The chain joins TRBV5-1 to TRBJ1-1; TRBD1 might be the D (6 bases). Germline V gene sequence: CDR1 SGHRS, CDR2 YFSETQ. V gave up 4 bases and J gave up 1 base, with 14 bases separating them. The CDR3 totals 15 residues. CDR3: CASSPGWGQNTEAFF. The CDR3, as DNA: TGCGCCAGCAGCCCCGGATGGGGGCAGAACACTGAAGCTTTCTTT. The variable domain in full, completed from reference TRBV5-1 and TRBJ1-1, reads KAGVTQTPRYLIKTRGQQVTLSCSPISGHRSVSWYQQTPGQGLQFLFEYFSETQRNKGNFPGRFSGRQFSNSRSEMNVSTLELGDSALYLCASSPGWGQNTEAFFGQGTRLTVV.

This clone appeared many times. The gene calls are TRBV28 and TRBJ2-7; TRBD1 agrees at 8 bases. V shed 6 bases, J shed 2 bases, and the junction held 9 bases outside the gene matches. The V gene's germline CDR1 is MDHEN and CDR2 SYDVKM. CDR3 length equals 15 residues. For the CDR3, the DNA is TGTGCCAGCAGCCTTACCACAGGGGGACCCTACGAGCAGTACTTC. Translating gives CASSLTTGGPYEQYF.

The CDR3 reads CAWSVRTGGFLMNTEAFF. DNA of the CDR3: TGTGCCTGGAGTGTTCGGACAGGGGGGTTCCTCATGAACACTGAAGCTTTCTTT. The rearrangement links TRBV30 to TRBJ1-1; 10 bases match TRBD1. The junction had 10 bases not matched to a gene; V was cut back by 0 bases and J by 0 bases. Germline-derived CDR1 and CDR2 are GTSNPN and SVGIG (reference sequence). The length of the CDR3 is 18 residues.

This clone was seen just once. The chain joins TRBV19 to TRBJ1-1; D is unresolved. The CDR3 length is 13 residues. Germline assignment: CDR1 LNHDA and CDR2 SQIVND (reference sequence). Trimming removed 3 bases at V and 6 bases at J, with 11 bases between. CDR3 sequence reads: CASSIGLGSEAFF. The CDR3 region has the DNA TGTGCCAGTAGTATTGGGTTGGGCTCTGAAGCTTTCTTT.

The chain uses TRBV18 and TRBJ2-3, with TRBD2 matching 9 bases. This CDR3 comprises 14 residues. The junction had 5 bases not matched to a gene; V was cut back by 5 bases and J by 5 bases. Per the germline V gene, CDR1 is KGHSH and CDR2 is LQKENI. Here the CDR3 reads CASSVREGRDTQYF. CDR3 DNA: TGTGCCAGCTCAGTGCGGGAGGGCCGAGATACGCAGTATTTT.

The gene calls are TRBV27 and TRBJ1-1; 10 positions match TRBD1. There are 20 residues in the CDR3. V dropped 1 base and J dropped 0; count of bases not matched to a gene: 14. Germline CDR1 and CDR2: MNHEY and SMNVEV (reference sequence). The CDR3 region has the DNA TGTGCCAGCAGTTTATATCCCCCAGACAGGGGGCAACGAATGAACACTGAAGCTTTCTTT. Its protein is CASSLYPPDRGQRMNTEAFF.

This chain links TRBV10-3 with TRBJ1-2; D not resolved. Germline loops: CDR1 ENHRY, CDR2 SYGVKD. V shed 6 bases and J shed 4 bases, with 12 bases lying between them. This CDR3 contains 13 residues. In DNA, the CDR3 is TGTGCCATCAGCATCTGGCGGTCCTATGGCTACACCTTC. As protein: CAISIWRSYGYTF.

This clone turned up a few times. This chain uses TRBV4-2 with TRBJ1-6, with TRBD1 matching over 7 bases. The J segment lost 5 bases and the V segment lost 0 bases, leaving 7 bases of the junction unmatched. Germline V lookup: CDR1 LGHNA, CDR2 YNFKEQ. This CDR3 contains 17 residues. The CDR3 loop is CASSQDTLDRHNSPLHF. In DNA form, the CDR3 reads TGTGCCAGCAGCCAAGATACGCTGGACAGGCATAATTCACCCCTCCACTTT.

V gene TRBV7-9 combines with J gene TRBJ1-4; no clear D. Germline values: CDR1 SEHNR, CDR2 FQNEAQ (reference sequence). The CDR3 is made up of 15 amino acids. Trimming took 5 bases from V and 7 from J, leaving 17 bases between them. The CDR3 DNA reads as TGTGCCAGCAGCCCCCAGGCCCCGGAGGGTGAAAAACTGTTTTTT. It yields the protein CASSPQAPEGEKLFF.

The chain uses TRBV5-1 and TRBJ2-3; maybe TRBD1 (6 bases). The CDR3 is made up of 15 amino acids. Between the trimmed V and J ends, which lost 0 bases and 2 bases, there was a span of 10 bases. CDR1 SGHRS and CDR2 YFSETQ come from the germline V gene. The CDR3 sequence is CASSLGGDITDTQYF. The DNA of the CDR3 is TGCGCCAGCAGCTTGGGAGGGGACATCACAGATACGCAGTATTTT.

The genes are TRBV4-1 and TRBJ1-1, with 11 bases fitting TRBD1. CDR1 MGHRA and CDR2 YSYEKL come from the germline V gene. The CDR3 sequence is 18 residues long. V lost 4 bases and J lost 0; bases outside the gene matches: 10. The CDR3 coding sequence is TGCGCCAGCAGCCTCGGACCGGGGACAGGGGGAATGAACACTGAAGCTTTCTTT. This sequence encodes CASSLGPGTGGMNTEAFF.

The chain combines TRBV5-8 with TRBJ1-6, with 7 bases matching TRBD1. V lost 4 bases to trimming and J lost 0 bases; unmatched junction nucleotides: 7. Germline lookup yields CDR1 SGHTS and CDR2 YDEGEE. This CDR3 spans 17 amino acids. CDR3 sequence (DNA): TGTGCCAGCAGCCATCTGACAGGGAGCTCCTATAATTCACCCCTCCACTTT. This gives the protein CASSHLTGSSYNSPLHF.

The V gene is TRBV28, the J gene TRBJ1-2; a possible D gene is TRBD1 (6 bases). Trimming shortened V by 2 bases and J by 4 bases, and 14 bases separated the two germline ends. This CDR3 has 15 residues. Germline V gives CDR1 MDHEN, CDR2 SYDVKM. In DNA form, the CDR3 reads TGTGCCAGCAGTTTACCTGCAGGGGCTCTCTATGGCTACACCTTC. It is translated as CASSLPAGALYGYTF.

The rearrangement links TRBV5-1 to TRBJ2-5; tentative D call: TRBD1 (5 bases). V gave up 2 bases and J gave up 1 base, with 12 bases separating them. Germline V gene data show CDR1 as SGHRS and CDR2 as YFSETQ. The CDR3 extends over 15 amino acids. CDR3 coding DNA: TGCGCCAGCAGCTTTACAGGAAACCTCCAAGAGACCCAGTACTTC. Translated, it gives CASSFTGNLQETQYF.

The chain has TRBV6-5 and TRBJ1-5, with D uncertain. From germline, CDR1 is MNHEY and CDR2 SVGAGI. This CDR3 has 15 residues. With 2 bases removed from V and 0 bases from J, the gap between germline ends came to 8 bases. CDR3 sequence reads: CASSYMADSNQPQHF. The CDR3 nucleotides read TGTGCCAGCAGTTACATGGCAGATAGCAATCAGCCCCAGCATTTT.

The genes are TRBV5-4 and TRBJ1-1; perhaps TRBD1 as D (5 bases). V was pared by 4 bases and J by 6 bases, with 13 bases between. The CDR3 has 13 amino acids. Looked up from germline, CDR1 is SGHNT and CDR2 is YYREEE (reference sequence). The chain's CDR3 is CASSIQGPAEAFF. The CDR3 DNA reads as TGTGCCAGCAGCATCCAGGGCCCCGCTGAAGCTTTCTTT.

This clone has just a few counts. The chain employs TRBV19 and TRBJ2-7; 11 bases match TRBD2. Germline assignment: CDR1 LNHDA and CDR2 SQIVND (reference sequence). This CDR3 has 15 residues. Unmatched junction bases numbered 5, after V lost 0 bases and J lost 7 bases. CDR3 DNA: TGTGCCAGTAGTATAGAGACTAGCGGGGCGGCTGAGCAGTACTTC. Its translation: CASSIETSGAAEQYF.

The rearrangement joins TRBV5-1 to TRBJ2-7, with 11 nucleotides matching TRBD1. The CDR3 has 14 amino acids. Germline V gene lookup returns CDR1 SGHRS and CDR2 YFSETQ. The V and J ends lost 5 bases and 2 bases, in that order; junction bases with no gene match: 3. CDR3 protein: CASSWDRGAYEQYF. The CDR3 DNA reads TGCGCCAGCAGTTGGGACAGGGGGGCCTACGAGCAGTACTTC.

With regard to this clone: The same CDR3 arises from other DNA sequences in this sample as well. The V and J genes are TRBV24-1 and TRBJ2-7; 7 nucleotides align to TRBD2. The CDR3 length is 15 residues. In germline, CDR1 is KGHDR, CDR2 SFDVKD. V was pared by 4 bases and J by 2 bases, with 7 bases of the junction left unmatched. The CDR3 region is CATSDPRTRTYEQYF. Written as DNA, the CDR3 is TGTGCCACCAGTGACCCGAGGACTAGAACCTACGAGCAGTACTTC.

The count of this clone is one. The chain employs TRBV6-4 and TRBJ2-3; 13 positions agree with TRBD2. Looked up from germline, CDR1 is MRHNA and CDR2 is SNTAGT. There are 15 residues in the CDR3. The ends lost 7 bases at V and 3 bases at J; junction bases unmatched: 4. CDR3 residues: CASKGLAGTTDTQYF. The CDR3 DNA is TGTGCCAGCAAGGGACTAGCGGGAACTACAGATACGCAGTATTTT.

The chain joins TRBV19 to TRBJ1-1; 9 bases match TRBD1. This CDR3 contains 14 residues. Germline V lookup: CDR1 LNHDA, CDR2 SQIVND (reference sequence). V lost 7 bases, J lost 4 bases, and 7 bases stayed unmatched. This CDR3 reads CASTRDRGGTEAFF. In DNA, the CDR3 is TGTGCCAGTACCCGAGACAGGGGGGGCACTGAAGCTTTCTTT.

The DNA of the CDR3 is TGTGCCAGTAGGGACCCGGGACTAAGAACGGCGGGGACCCAGTACTTC. Translation: CASRDPGLRTAGTQYF. The chain uses TRBV19 and TRBJ2-5; TRBD2 aligns across 7 bases. The CDR3 length is 16 residues. Trimming cost V 6 bases and J 7 bases; bases outside gene matches: 17. The germline V gene encodes CDR1 LNHDA and CDR2 SQIVND (reference sequence).

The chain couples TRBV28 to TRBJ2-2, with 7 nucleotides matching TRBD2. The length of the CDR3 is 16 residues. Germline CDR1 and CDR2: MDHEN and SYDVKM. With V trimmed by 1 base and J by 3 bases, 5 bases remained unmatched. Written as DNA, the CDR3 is TGTGCCAGCAGTTTATCCTTAGGGAGGGACACCGGGGAGCTGTTTTTT. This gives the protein CASSLSLGRDTGELFF.

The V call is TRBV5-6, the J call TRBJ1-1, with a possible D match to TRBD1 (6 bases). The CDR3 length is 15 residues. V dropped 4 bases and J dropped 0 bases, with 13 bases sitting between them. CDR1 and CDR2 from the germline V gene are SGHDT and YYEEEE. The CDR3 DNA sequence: TGTGCCAGCAGCGAGGAGACAGGCCTGAACACTGAAGCTTTCTTT. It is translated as CASSEETGLNTEAFF. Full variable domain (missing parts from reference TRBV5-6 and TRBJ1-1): DAGVTQSPTHLIKTRGQQVTLRCSPKSGHDTVSWYQQALGQGPQFIFQYYEEEERQRGNFPDRFSGHQFPNYSSELNVNALLLGDSALYLCASSEETGLNTEAFFGQGTRLTVV.